Below, one T cell receptor (beta chain) is given with its context. These data belong to a study of T cells in localized non-small cell lung cancer. The CDR3 length is 14 residues. Germline V gene lookup returns CDR1 SEHNR and CDR2 FQNEAQ (reference sequence). The V and J ends lost 3 bases and 0 bases respectively, with 9 bases between them. Here immunoSEQ multiplex PCR was the method, and the copy in TCRdb shows in-frame clones only, minus some. The repertoire holds about 40,000 clones, with around 84% as singletons. This TCR was recovered from a man between 18 and 55 years old with stage I lung adenocarcinoma. The material was peripheral blood, obtained before any cancer treatment. V and J are TRBV7-9 and TRBJ2-7, with D possibly matching TRBD1 (6 bases). The CDR3 region has the DNA TGTGCCAGCAGCTTCAACAGGGACTCCTACGAGCAGTACTTC. Its protein product is CASSFNRDSYEQYF.